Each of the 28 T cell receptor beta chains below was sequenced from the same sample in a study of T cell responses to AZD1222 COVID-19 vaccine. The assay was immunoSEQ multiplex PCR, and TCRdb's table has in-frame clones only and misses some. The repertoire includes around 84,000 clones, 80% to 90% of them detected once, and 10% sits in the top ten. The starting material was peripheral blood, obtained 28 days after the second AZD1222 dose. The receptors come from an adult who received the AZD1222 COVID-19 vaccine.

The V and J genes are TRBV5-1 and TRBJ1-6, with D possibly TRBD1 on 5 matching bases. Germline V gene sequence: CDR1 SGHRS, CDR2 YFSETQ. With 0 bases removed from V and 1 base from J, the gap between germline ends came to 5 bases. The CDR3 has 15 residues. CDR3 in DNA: TGCGCCAGCAGCTTGGACAGGTCCTATAATTCACCCCTCCACTTT. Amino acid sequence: CASSLDRSYNSPLHF.

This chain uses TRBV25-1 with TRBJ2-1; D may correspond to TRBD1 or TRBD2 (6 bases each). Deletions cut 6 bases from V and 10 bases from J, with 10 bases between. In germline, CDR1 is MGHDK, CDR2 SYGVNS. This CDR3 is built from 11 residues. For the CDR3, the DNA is TGTGCCAGCAGGGGGGGCGGGGAGCAGTTCTTC. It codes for CASRGGGEQFF.

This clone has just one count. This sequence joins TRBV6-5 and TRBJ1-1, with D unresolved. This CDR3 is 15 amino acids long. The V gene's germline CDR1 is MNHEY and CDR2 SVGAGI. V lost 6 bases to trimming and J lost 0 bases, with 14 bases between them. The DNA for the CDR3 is TGTGCCAGCAGGGTAGGTTTTAACATGAACACTGAAGCTTTCTTT. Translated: CASRVGFNMNTEAFF.

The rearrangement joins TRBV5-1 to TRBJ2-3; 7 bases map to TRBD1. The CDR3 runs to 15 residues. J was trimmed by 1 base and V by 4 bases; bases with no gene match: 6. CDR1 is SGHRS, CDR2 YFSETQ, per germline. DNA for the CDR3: TGCGCCAGCAGCCTCGACAGGGTAGGCACAGATACGCAGTATTTT. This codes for CASSLDRVGTDTQYF.

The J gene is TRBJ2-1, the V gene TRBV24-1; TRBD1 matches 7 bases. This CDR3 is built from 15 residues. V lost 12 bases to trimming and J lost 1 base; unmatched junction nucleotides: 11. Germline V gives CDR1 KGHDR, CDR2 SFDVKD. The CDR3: CAVGSRTGSYNEQFF. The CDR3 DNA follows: TGTGCCGTCGGCTCTCGGACAGGATCCTACAATGAGCAGTTCTTC.

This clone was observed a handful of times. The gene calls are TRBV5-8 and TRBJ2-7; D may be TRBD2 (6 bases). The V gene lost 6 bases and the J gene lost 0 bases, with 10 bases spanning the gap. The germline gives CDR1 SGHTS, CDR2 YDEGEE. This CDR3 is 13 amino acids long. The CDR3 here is CASKGGSSYEQYF. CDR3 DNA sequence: TGTGCCAGCAAAGGAGGGTCCTCCTACGAGCAGTACTTC.

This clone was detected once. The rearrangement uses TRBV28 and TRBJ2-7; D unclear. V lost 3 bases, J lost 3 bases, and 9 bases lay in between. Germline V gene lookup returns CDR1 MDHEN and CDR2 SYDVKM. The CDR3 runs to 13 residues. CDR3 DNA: TGTGCCAGCAGTTTTTGGAATTACTACGAGCAGTACTTC. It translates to CASSFWNYYEQYF.

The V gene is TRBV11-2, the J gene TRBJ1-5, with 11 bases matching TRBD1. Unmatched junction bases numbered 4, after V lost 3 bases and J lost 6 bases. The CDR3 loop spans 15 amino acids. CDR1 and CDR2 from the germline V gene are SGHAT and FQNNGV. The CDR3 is CASSLGTGGLQPQHF. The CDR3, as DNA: TGTGCCAGCAGCTTGGGGACAGGGGGACTTCAGCCCCAGCATTTT.

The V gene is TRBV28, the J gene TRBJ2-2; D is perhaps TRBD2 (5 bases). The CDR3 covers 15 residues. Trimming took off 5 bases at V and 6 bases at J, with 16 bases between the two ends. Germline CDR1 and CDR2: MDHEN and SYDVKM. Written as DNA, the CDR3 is TGTGCCAGCAGTAACACCGAGGGTACGGCCGGGGAGCTGTTTTTT. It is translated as CASSNTEGTAGELFF.

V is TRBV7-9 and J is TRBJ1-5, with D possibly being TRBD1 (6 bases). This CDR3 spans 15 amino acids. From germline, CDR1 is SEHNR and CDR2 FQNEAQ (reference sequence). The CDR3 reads CASTKGGNRNQPQHF. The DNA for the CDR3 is TGTGCATCCACTAAGGGGGGCAACCGCAATCAGCCCCAGCATTTT.

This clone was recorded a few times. The CDR3 reads CASSYTTVGTNDEQYF. The CDR3, as DNA: TGTGCCAGCAGTTACACCACCGTTGGGACAAATGACGAGCAGTACTTC. The chain has TRBV6-2 or TRBV6-3 and TRBJ2-7; TRBD1 is a possible D gene (6 bases). This CDR3 has 16 residues. Germline values: CDR1 MNHEY, CDR2 SVGEGT. Trimming took off 2 bases at V and 5 bases at J, with 19 bases between the two ends.

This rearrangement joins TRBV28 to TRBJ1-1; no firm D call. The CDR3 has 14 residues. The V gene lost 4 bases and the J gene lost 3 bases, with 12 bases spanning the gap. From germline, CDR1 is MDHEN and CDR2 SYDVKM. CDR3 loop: CASSSPSGYTEAFF. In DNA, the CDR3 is TGTGCCAGCAGTTCCCCCTCGGGTTACACTGAAGCTTTCTTT.

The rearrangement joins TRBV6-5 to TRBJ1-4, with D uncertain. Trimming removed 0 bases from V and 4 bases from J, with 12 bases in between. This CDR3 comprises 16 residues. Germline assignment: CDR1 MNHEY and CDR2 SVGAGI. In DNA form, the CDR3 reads TGTGCCAGCAGTTACTCGATCGCGCTGAGTAATGAAAAACTGTTTTTT. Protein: CASSYSIALSNEKLFF.

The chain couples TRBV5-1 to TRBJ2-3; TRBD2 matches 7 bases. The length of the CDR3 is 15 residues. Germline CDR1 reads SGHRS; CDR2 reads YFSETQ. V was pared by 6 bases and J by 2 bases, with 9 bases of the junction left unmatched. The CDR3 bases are TGCGCCAGCACGAAGAGCGGGGACTACACAGATACGCAGTATTTT. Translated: CASTKSGDYTDTQYF.

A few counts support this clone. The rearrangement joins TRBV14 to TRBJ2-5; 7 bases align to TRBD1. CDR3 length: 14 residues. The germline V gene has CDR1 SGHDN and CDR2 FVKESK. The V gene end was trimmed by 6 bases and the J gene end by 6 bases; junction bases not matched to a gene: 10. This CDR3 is CASSRQGGSKTQYF. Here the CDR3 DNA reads TGTGCCAGCAGTCGACAGGGTGGTTCGAAGACCCAGTACTTC.

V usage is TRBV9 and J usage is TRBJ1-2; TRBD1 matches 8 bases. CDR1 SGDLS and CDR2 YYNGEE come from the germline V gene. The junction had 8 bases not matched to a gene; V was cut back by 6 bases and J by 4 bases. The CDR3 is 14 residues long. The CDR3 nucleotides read TGTGCCAGCAAAGCCCCGCAGGGGGCCTATGGCTACACCTTC. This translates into CASKAPQGAYGYTF. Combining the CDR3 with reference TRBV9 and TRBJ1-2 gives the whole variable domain DSGVTQTPKHLITATGQRVTLRCSPRSGDLSVYWYQQSLDQGLQFLIQYYNGEERAKGNILERFSAQQFPDLHSELNLSSLELGDSALYFCASKAPQGAYGYTFGSGTRLTVV.

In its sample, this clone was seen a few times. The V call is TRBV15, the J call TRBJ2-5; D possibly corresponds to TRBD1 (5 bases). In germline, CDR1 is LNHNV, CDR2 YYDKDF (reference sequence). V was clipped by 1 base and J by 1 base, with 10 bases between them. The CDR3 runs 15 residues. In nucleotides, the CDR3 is TGTGCCACCAGCAGAGCAAGGGGTGCCCAAGAGACCCAGTACTTC. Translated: CATSRARGAQETQYF.

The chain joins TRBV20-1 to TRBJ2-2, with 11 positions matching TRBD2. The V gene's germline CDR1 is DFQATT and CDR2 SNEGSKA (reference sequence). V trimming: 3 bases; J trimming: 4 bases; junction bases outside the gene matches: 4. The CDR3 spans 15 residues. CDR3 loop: CSASPGTSGTGELFF. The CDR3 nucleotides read TGCAGTGCTAGTCCCGGGACTAGCGGCACCGGGGAGCTGTTTTTT.

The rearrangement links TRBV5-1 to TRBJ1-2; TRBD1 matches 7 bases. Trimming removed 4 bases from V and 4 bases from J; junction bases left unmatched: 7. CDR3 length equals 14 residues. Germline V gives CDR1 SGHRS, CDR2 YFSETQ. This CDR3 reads CASSRDRVGYGYTF. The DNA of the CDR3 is TGCGCCAGCAGCCGTGACAGGGTAGGCTATGGCTACACCTTC.

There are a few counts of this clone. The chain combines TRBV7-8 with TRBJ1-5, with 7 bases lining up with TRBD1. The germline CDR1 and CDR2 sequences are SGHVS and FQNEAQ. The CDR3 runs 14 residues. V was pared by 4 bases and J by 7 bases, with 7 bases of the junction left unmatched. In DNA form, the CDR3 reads TGTGCCAGCAGCTCCGACAGGGCCTACCAGCCCCAGCATTTT. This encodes CASSSDRAYQPQHF.

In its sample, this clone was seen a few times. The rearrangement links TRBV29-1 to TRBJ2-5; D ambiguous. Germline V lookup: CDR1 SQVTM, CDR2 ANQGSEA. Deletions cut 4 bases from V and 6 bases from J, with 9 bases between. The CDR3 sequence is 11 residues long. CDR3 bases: TGCAGCGTTGCGGTGGATCAGACCCAGTACTTC. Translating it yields CSVAVDQTQYF.

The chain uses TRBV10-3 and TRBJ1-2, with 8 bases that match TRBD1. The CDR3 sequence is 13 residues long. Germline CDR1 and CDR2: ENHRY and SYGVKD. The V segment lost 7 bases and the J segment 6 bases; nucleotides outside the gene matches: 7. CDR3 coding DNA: TGTGCCATCACCGATGGACAGGGTGATGGCTACACCTTC. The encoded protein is CAITDGQGDGYTF.

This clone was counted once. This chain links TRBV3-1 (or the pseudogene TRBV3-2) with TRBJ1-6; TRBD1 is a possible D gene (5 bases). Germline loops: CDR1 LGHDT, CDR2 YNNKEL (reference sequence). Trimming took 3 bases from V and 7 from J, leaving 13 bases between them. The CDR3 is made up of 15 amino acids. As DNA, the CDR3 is TGTGCCAGCAGCCACCTAGGGGCGCGGAATTCACCCCTCCACTTT. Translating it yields CASSHLGARNSPLHF.

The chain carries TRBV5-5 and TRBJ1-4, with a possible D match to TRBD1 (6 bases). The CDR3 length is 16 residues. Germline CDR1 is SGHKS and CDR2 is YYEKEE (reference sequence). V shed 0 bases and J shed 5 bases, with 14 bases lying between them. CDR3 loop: CASSLVVGQGNEKLFF. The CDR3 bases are TGTGCCAGCAGCTTGGTGGTCGGGCAGGGGAATGAAAAACTGTTTTTT.

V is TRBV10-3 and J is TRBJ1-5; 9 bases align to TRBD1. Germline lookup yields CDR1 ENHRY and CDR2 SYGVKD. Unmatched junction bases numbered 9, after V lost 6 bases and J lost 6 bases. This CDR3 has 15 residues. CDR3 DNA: TGTGCCATCAGGACCGAGGACAGGGGTTTTCAGCCCCAGCATTTT. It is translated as CAIRTEDRGFQPQHF.

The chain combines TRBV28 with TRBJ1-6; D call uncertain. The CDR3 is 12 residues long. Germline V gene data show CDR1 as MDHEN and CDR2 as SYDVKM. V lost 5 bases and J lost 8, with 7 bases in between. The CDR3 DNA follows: TGTGCCAGCAGTCACCAACATTCACCCCTCCACTTT. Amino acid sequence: CASSHQHSPLHF. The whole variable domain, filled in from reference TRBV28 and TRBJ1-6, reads DVKVTQSSRYLVKRTGEKVFLECVQDMDHENMFWYRQDPGLGLRLIYFSYDVKMKEKGDIPEGYSVSREKKERFSLILESASTNQTSMYLCASSHQHSPLHFGNGTRLTVT.

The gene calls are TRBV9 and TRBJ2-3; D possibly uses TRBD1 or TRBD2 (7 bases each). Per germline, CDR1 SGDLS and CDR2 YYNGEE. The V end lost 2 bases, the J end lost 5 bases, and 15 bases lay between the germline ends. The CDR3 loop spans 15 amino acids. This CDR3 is CASSVLAGGGDTQYF. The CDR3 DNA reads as TGTGCCAGCAGCGTGCTCGCAGGGGGGGGAGATACGCAGTATTTT.

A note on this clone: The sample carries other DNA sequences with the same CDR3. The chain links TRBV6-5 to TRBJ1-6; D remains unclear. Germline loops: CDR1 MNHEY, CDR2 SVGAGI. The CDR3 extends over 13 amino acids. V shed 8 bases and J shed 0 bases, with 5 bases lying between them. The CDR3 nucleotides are TGTGCCAGCCTCAGCTCCTATAATTCACCCCTCCACTTT. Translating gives CASLSSYNSPLHF.